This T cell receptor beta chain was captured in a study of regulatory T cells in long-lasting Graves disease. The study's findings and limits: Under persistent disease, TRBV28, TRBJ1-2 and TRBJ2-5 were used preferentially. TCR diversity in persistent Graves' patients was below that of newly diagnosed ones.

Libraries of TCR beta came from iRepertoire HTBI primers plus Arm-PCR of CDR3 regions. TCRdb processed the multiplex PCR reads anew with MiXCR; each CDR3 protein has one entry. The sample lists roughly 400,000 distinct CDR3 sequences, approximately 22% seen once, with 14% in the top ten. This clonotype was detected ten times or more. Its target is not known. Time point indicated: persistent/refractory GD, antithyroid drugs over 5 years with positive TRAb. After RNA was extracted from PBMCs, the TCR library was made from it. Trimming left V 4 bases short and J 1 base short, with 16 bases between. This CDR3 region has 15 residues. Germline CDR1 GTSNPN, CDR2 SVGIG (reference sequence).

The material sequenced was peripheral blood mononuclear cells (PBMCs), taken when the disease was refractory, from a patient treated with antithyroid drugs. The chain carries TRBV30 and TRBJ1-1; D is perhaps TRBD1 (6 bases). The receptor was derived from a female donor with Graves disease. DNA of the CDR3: TGTGCCTGGACCTTTGGACAGCTAAGGAACACTGAAGCTTTCTTT. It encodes CAWTFGQLRNTEAFF.